The following is a TCR beta chain sequence with its context. This entry is derived from a study of blood T cell repertoires in COVID-19. The CDR3 is 14 residues long. Germline-derived CDR1 and CDR2 are SGHKS and YYEKEE (reference sequence). J was trimmed by 2 bases and V by 4 bases; bases with no gene match: 6. Assay: immunoSEQ multiplex PCR; the TCRdb copy retains only in-frame clones and omits some. The top ten hold approximately 7.2% of the sample, which has 200,000 or so clones, about nine tenths seen once. The receptor's source is a man aged 25 to 45 in a cohort exposed to, infected with or recovered from COVID-19 (not recorded which). The chain links TRBV5-5 to TRBJ2-7, with 7 positions matching TRBD2. The source material was PBMCs or T cells enriched from blood (not recorded which). The CDR3 sequence is CASSISGSTYEQYF. CDR3 in DNA: TGTGCCAGCAGCATTAGCGGGTCGACCTACGAGCAGTACTTC. Full variable domain (outside the CDR3, taken from reference TRBV5-5 and TRBJ2-7): DAGVTQSPTHLIKTRGQQVTLRCSPISGHKSVSWYQQVLGQGPQFIFQYYEKEERGRGNFPDRFSARQFPNYSSELNVNALLLGDSALYLCASSISGSTYEQYFGPGTRLTVT.